These 8 T cell receptor beta chains originate from one sample sequenced in a study of vaccination effects on CD4 cells after COVID-19. Viral peptide pool expansion of antigen-specific CD4+ T cells preceded sequencing in the ViraFEST assay. With roughly nine days of culture completed, CD4+ T cells were isolated. Of the BNT162b2 and mRNA-1273 vaccines, participants received two doses of one or the other. Their antigens remain unidentified. The repertoire was sequenced with immunoSEQ multiplex PCR; TCRdb's copy has only in-frame clones and lacks some. The sample records about 24,000 clones, roughly four fifths being singletons. This sample comprised CD4+ T cells from PBMCs cultured with SARS-CoV-2 spike peptides, obtained after COVID-19 vaccination. The receptors stem from a human donor who received a COVID-19 vaccine. Some clones in this sample may be carry-over from other donors' samples.

CDR3 in DNA: TGTGCCAGCAGCGTGAGCGGGGACTCCTACAATGAGCAGTTCTTC. It yields the protein CASSVSGDSYNEQFF. The chain recombines TRBV9 with TRBJ2-1, with TRBD2 matching 7 bases. CDR3 length: 15 amino acids. Per germline, CDR1 SGDLS and CDR2 YYNGEE. Trimming at V came to 2 bases and at J to 0 bases, leaving 2 bases not matched to a gene.

The chain couples TRBV19 to TRBJ1-5; the D gene is possibly TRBD1 (6 bases). The CDR3 spans 14 residues. V lost 3 bases, J lost 5 bases, and 11 bases lay in between. Germline lookup yields CDR1 LNHDA and CDR2 SQIVND (reference sequence). The CDR3, as DNA: TGTGCCAGTAGTATTTGGGGGGCCCATCAGCCCCAGCATTTT. This encodes CASSIWGAHQPQHF. The complete variable domain, with remaining parts taken from reference TRBV19 and TRBJ1-5, reads DGGITQSPKYLFRKEGQNVTLSCEQNLNHDAMYWYRQDPGQGLRLIYYSQIVNDFQKGDIAEGYSVSREKKESFPLTVTSAQKNPTAFYLCASSIWGAHQPQHFGDGTRLSIL.

The chain combines TRBV7-9 with TRBJ1-2, with D possibly TRBD1 on 5 matching bases. The germline V gene encodes CDR1 SEHNR and CDR2 FQNEAQ (reference sequence). This CDR3 is built from 13 residues. V lost 7 bases, J lost 2 bases, and 11 bases lay in between. CDR3 DNA: TGTGCCAGCACCAGGGCAGCAAACTATGGCTACACCTTC. Residues: CASTRAANYGYTF.

This chain uses TRBV6-5 with TRBJ1-5; 7 positions match TRBD1. Germline V gene lookup returns CDR1 MNHEY and CDR2 SVGAGI. The V and J ends lost 6 bases and 6 bases, in that order; junction bases with no gene match: 8. The CDR3 runs 14 residues. Here the CDR3 DNA reads TGTGCCAGCAGAACAGACAGGGAAGGTCAGCCCCAGCATTTT. Encoded protein: CASRTDREGQPQHF.

The chain recombines TRBV18 with TRBJ1-2; TRBD1 matches at 11 bases. This CDR3 is 16 amino acids long. The V and J ends lost 1 base and 3 bases, in that order; junction bases with no gene match: 4. CDR1 KGHSH and CDR2 LQKENI come from the germline V gene. CDR3 DNA: TGTGCCAGCTCACCACTAAGGGGACAGGGGGACTATGGCTACACCTTC. Protein sequence: CASSPLRGQGDYGYTF.

The chain links TRBV11-3 to TRBJ2-3; 7 bases match TRBD2. Germline lookup yields CDR1 SGHNT and CDR2 YENEEA. With 5 bases clipped from V and 4 bases from J, the junction kept 9 bases outside the gene matches. CDR3 length: 15 amino acids. CDR3 nucleotides: TGTGCCAGCAGCCGGGGTGTAGCGGGTCCAGATACGCAGTATTTT. Protein: CASSRGVAGPDTQYF.

This clone was seen more than once but under ten times. The chain has TRBV5-6 and TRBJ1-1; 10 bases line up with TRBD1. This CDR3 is 15 amino acids long. V lost 4 bases, J lost 4 bases, and 7 bases stayed unmatched. CDR1 SGHDT and CDR2 YYEEEE come from the germline V gene. As DNA, the CDR3 is TGTGCCAGCAGCCCGGGGGGACAGGGGAGCACTGAAGCTTTCTTT. Amino acid sequence: CASSPGGQGSTEAFF.

The gene calls are TRBV5-1 and TRBJ1-2; 9 bases align to TRBD1. Germline V gives CDR1 SGHRS, CDR2 YFSETQ. The CDR3 is 14 amino acids. V shed 0 bases and J 5 bases; nucleotides not matched to a gene: 2. This chain's CDR3 is CASSLAGTGYGYTF. The CDR3 DNA reads TGCGCCAGCAGCTTGGCCGGGACAGGGTATGGCTACACCTTC. Full variable domain (rest looked up from reference TRBV5-1 and TRBJ1-2): KAGVTQTPRYLIKTRGQQVTLSCSPISGHRSVSWYQQTPGQGLQFLFEYFSETQRNKGNFPGRFSGRQFSNSRSEMNVSTLELGDSALYLCASSLAGTGYGYTFGSGTRLTVV.